One sample yielded the 10 T cell receptor beta chains listed below, sequenced in a study of blood T cell repertoires in COVID-19. Measured with immunoSEQ multiplex PCR; TCRdb has only the in-frame clones, and not every one. This sample has about 320,000 clones, with under 90% found just once. The sample comprised PBMCs or T cells enriched from blood (not recorded which). The receptors originated from a man aged 60-69 years who had recovered from COVID-19.

The V call is TRBV5-1, the J call TRBJ2-7; D is possibly TRBD2 (6 bases). Per the germline V gene, CDR1 is SGHRS and CDR2 is YFSETQ. The CDR3 covers 13 residues. The V end was cut by 3 bases, the J end by 7 bases, with 14 bases between. The CDR3 DNA reads TGCGCCAGCAGCTCTACTGCCGGGAGTGAGCAGTACTTC. Translation gives CASSSTAGSEQYF. The full variable domain, its missing parts supplied by reference TRBV5-1 and TRBJ2-7, is KAGVTQTPRYLIKTRGQQVTLSCSPISGHRSVSWYQQTPGQGLQFLFEYFSETQRNKGNFPGRFSGRQFSNSRSEMNVSTLELGDSALYLCASSSTAGSEQYFGPGTRLTVT.

V gene TRBV5-5 combines with J gene TRBJ2-3; 8 bases agree with TRBD2. Germline V gene data show CDR1 as SGHKS and CDR2 as YYEKEE (reference sequence). The V and J ends lost 2 bases and 0 bases, in that order; junction bases with no gene match: 5. The CDR3 sequence is 16 residues long. DNA of the CDR3: TGTGCCAGCAGCTTTTTAGCGGGGCCTAGCACAGATACGCAGTATTTT. As protein: CASSFLAGPSTDTQYF.

The genes are TRBV28 and TRBJ2-3; TRBD1 aligns across 9 bases. The CDR3 is made up of 14 amino acids. Germline CDR1 reads MDHEN; CDR2 reads SYDVKM. The ends lost 7 bases at V and 3 bases at J; junction bases unmatched: 5. The CDR3 DNA reads as TGTGCCAGCAATACAGGGGGCGGGACAGATACGCAGTATTTT. Its translation is CASNTGGGTDTQYF. Combining the CDR3 with reference TRBV28 and TRBJ2-3 gives the whole variable domain DVKVTQSSRYLVKRTGEKVFLECVQDMDHENMFWYRQDPGLGLRLIYFSYDVKMKEKGDIPEGYSVSREKKERFSLILESASTNQTSMYLCASNTGGGTDTQYFGPGTRLTVL.

V gene TRBV4-1 combines with J gene TRBJ2-1; D uncertain. With 5 bases removed from V and 6 bases from J, the gap between germline ends came to 11 bases. The CDR3 length is 13 residues. The germline gives CDR1 MGHRA, CDR2 YSYEKL. DNA of the CDR3: TGCGCCAGCAGCTATAGATACCTCAATGAGCAGTTCTTC. This encodes CASSYRYLNEQFF.

The chain is built from TRBV18 and TRBJ2-7, with D maybe TRBD2 (6 bases). This CDR3 has 15 residues. In germline, CDR1 is KGHSH, CDR2 LQKENI. The germline V and J ends were trimmed by 2 bases and 1 base, with 12 bases remaining between them. CDR3 loop: CASSPGMGGSYEQYF. The CDR3 region has the DNA TGTGCCAGCTCACCAGGAATGGGGGGATCCTACGAGCAGTACTTC.

DNA of the CDR3: TGTGCCAGCAGCACAATTCGACAGGGGGGATATGGCTACACCTTC. Translation gives CASSTIRQGGYGYTF. V usage is TRBV6-5 and J usage is TRBJ1-2; 9 bases are a match to TRBD1. The CDR3 runs to 15 residues. J was trimmed by 5 bases and V by 6 bases; bases with no gene match: 10. CDR1 is MNHEY and CDR2 is SVGAGI in the germline V gene.

Written as DNA, the CDR3 is TGTGCCAGCAGTTTCATTCAACTAGCGGGAGGGCCCAATGAGCAGTTCTTC. Translation gives CASSFIQLAGGPNEQFF. The J gene is TRBJ2-1, the V gene TRBV27; 13 bases are shared with TRBD2. Germline V CDR1 and CDR2: MNHEY, SMNVEV (reference sequence). Trimming cost V 3 bases and J 6 bases; bases outside gene matches: 8. CDR3 length: 17 residues.

This clone appeared once. V is TRBV12-3 or TRBV12-4 and J is TRBJ2-7; D not resolved. There are 13 residues in the CDR3. V was cut by 2 bases and J by 4 bases, with 9 bases left in between. Here the CDR3 reads CASSLQAAYEQYF. Written as DNA, the CDR3 is TGTGCCAGCAGTTTACAGGCTGCTTACGAGCAGTACTTC.

The rearrangement joins TRBV2 to TRBJ1-2; no firm D call. CDR3 length: 14 amino acids. The germline gives CDR1 SNHLY, CDR2 FYNNEI. V shed 6 bases and J shed 0 bases, with 11 bases lying between them. The CDR3 is CASSLQIANYGYTF. In DNA, the CDR3 is TGTGCCAGCAGCTTACAGATAGCTAACTATGGCTACACCTTC.

The V and J genes are TRBV18 and TRBJ2-5; D not certain. The germline V and J ends were trimmed by 0 bases and 6 bases, with 8 bases remaining between them. CDR3 length: 13 residues. Germline CDR1 is KGHSH and CDR2 is LQKENI. The CDR3 region is CASSPPSEKTQYF. The CDR3 coding sequence is TGTGCCAGCTCACCACCGAGTGAAAAGACCCAGTACTTC.